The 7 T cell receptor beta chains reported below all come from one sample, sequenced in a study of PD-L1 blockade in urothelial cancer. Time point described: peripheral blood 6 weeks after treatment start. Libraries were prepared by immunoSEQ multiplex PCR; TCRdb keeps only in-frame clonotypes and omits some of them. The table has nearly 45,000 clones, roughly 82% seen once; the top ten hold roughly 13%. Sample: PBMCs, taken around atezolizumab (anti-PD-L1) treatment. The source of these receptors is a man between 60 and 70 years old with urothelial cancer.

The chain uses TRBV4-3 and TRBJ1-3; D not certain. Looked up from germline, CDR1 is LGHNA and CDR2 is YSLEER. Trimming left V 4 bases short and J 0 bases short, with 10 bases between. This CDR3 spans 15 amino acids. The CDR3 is CASSPYLSSGNTIYF. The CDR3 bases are TGCGCCAGCAGCCCATACCTGAGCTCTGGAAACACCATATATTTT.

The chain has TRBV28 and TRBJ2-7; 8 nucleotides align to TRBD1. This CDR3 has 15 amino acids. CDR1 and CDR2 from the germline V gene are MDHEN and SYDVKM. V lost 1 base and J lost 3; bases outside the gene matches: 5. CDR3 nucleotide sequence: TGTGCCAGCAGTTTATTCGGACAGGGAGTCTACGAGCAGTACTTC. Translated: CASSLFGQGVYEQYF.

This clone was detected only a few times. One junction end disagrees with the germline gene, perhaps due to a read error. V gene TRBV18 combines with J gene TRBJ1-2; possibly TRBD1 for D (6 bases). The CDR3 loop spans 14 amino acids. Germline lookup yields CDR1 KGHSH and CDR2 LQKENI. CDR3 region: CASSPNRDIKEGLF. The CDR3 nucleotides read TGTGCCAGCTCACCGAACCGGGACATCAAAGAGGGTCTTTTC.

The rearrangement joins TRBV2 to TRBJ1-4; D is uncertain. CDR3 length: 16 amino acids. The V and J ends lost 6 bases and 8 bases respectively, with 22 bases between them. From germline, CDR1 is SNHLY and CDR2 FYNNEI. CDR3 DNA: TGTGCCAGCAGGGAAACCCCAGGAAGGATTGGGGAAAAACTGTTTTTT. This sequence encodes CASRETPGRIGEKLFF.

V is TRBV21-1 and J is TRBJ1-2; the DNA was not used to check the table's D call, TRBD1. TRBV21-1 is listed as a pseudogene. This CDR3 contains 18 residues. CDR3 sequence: CASSPLGGRDTTNYGYTF. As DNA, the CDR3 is TGTGCCAGCAGCCCACTAGGGGGTCGGGACACAACTAACTATGGCTACACCTTC.

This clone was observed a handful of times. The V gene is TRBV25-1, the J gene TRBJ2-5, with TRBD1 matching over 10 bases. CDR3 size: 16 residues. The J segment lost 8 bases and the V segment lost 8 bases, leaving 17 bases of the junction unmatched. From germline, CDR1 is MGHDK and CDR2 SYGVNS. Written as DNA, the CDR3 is TGTGCCAGCGCACGGAGACCGGGACAGGGGATAGAAACCCAGTACTTC. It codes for CASARRPGQGIETQYF.

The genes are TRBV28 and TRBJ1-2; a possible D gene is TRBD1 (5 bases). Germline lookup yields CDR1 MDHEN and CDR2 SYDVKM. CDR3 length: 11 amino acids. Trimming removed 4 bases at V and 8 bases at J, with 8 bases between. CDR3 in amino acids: CASSSGHGYTF. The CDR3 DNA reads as TGTGCCAGCAGTTCAGGGCACGGCTACACCTTC.